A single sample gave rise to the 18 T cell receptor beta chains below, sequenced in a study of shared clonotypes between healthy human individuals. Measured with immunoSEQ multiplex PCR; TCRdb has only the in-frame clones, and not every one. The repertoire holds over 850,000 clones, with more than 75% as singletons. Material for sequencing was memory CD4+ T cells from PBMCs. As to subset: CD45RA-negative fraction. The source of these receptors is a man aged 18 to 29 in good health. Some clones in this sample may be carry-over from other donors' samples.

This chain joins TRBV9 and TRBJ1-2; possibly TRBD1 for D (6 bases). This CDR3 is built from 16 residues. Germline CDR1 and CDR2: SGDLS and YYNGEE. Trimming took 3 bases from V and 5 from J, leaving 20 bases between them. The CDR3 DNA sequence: TGTGCCAGCAGCGAGTTAAACGGACAGTCGCCTTATGGCTACACCTTC. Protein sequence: CASSELNGQSPYGYTF.

The CDR3 DNA reads TGTGCCAGCAGCTTAGCCGGGCCCTCGGGTGAGCAGTTCTTC. Encoded protein: CASSLAGPSGEQFF. The rearrangement links TRBV7-2 to TRBJ2-1, with D hard to call. V lost 0 bases and J 9 bases, leaving 12 bases between the germline ends. Germline CDR1 SGHTA, CDR2 FQGNSA. The CDR3 is 14 amino acids.

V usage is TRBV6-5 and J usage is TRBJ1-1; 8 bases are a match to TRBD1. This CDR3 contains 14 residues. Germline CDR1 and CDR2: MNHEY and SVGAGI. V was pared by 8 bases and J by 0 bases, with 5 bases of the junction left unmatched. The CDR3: CASFRTGMNTEAFF. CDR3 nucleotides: TGTGCCAGCTTCCGGACAGGGATGAACACTGAAGCTTTCTTT.

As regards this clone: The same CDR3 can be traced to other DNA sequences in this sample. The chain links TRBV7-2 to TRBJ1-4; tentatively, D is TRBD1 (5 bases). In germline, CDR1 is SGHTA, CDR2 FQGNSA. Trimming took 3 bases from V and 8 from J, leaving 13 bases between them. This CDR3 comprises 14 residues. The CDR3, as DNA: TGTGCCAGCAGCTTTCGTCAGGGAGGCGAAAAACTGTTTTTT. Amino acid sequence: CASSFRQGGEKLFF.

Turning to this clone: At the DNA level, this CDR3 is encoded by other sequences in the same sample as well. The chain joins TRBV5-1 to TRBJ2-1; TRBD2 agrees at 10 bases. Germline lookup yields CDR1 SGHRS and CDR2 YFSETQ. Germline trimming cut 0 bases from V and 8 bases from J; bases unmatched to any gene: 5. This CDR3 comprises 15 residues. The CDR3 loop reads CASSLGLAGGDEQFF. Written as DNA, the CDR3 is TGCGCCAGCAGCTTGGGACTAGCGGGTGGGGATGAGCAGTTCTTC.

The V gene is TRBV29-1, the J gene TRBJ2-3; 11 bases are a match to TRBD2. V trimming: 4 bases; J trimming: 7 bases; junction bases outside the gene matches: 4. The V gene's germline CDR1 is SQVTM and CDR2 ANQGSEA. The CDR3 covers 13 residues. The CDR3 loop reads CSVASSGRNTQYF. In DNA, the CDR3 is TGCAGCGTTGCGTCTAGCGGGAGGAATACGCAGTATTTT.

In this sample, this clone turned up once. The CDR3 DNA reads as TGTGCCAGCAGCTTAACGCGCTCCTACGAGCAGTACTTC. Translated: CASSLTRSYEQYF. The J gene is TRBJ2-7, the V gene TRBV7-6; unclear D gene. This CDR3 is built from 13 residues. Germline CDR1 and CDR2: SGHVS and FNYEAQ. Trimming took off 2 bases at V and 0 bases at J, with 5 bases between the two ends.

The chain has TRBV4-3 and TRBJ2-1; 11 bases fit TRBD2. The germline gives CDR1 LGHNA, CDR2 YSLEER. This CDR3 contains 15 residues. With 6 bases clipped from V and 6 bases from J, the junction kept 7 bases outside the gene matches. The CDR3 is CASRRGLAVTNEQFF. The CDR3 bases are TGCGCCAGCAGGCGGGGACTAGCGGTGACCAATGAGCAGTTCTTC.

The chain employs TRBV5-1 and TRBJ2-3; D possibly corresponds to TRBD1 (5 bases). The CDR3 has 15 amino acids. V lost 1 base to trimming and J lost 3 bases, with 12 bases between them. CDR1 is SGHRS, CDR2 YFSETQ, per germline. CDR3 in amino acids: CASSLLHGATDTQYF. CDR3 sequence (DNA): TGCGCCAGCAGCTTGCTACATGGGGCTACAGATACGCAGTATTTT.

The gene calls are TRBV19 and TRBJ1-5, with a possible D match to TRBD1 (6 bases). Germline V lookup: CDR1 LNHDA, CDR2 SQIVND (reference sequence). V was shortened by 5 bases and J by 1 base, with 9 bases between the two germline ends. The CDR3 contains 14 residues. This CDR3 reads CASSPQGSNQPQHF. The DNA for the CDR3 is TGTGCCAGTAGTCCCCAGGGGAGCAATCAGCCCCAGCATTTT.

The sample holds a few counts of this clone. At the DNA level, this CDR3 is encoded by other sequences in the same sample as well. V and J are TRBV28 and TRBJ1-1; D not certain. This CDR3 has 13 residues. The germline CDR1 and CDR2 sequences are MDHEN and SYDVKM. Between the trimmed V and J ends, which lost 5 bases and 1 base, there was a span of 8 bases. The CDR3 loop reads CASSLDWNTEAFF. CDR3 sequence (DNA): TGTGCCAGCAGTCTGGACTGGAACACTGAAGCTTTCTTT. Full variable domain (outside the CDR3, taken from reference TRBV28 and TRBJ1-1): DVKVTQSSRYLVKRTGEKVFLECVQDMDHENMFWYRQDPGLGLRLIYFSYDVKMKEKGDIPEGYSVSREKKERFSLILESASTNQTSMYLCASSLDWNTEAFFGQGTRLTVV.

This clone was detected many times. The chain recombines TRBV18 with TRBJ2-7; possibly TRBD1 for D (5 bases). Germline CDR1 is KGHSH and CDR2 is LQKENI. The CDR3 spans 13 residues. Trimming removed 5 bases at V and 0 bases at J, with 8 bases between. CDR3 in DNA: TGTGCCAGCTCAAAGGACAACTCCTACGAGCAGTACTTC. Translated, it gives CASSKDNSYEQYF.

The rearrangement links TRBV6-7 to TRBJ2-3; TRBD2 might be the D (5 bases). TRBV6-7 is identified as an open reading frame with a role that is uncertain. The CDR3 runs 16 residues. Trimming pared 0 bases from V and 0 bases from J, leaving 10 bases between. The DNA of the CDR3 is TGTGCCAGCAGTTACTCGGAAGCGGAGAGCACAGATACGCAGTATTTT. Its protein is CASSYSEAESTDTQYF.

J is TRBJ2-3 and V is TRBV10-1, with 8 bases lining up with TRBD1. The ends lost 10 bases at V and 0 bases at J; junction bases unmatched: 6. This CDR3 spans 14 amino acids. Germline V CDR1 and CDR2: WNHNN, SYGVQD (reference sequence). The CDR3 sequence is CATGRTGSTDTQYF. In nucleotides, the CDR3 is TGCGCCACTGGGAGGACAGGGAGCACAGATACGCAGTATTTT.

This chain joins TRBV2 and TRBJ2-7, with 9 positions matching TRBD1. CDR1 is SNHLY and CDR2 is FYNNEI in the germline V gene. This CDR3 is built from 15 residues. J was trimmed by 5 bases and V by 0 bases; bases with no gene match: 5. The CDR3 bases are TGTGCCAGCAGTGAAGCCCGGGACAGGGCGGACGAGCAGTACTTC. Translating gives CASSEARDRADEQYF.

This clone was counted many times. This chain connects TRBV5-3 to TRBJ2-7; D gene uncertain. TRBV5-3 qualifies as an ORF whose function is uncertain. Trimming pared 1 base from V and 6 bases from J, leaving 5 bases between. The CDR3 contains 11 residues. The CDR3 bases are TGTGCCAGAAGCTTGTCAAGCGAGCAGTACTTC. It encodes CARSLSSEQYF.

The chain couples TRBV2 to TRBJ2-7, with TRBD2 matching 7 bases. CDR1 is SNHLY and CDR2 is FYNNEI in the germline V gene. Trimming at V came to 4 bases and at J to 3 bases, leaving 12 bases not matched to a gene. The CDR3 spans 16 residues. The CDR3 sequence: CASSGAGTKFFYEQYF. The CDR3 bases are TGTGCCAGCAGTGGAGCGGGGACGAAATTCTTCTACGAGCAGTACTTC.

In DNA form, the CDR3 reads TGCGCCAGCAGCCAAGAAATAACAGGGCTTACTGAAGCTTTCTTT. This encodes CASSQEITGLTEAFF. V is TRBV4-1 and J is TRBJ1-1; maybe TRBD1 (6 bases). This CDR3 comprises 15 residues. The germline V gene encodes CDR1 MGHRA and CDR2 YSYEKL. V was cut by 0 bases and J by 5 bases, with 13 bases left in between.